This T cell receptor (beta chain) was identified in a study of cytomegalovirus exposure and HLA in healthy donors. Study results and caveats: Later analysis revealed greater clonal expansion in HLA-associated TCR beta chains than in equally common others. The study flagged some 170 TCR beta chains as cytomegalovirus-associated.

The PCR was carried out with 60 Vbeta primers and 13 Jbeta primers. Sequencing used immunoSEQ multiplex PCR; TCRdb keeps in-frame clones, though not all of them. The table lists about 170,000 clones, 76% of them singletons. A word on this clone: Its antigen is currently unknown.

This CDR3 comprises 13 residues. The V gene lost 4 bases and the J gene lost 12 bases, with 13 bases spanning the gap. Looked up from germline, CDR1 is SGHDN and CDR2 is FVKESK. This TCR was recovered from a female donor in good health and CMV-seronegative. The sequencing input was PBMCs. The V gene is TRBV14, the J gene TRBJ1-6, with D unresolved. The CDR3 DNA reads as TGTGCCAGCAGCCGATTACATGGAGAACCCCTCCACTTT. It translates to CASSRLHGEPLHF.